This TCR beta chain was identified during a study of T cell repertoires in cytomegalovirus infection. Across the study: Alongside well-studied HLA-B-restricted CMV epitopes, recently identified HLA-C-restricted CMV epitopes were also used. Carrying CMV and the relevant HLA type showed in public TCR beta signatures.

Findings of the study overall: Summed public TCR beta family frequency identified CMV carriers bearing the relevant HLA. HLA-C-restricted CMV clonotypes gave the most frequent clonotype in two of eight donors.

There are 14 residues in the CDR3. V gave up 5 bases and J gave up 4 bases; unmatched junction bases: 2. The germline V gene encodes CDR1 LNHNV and CDR2 YYDKDF (reference sequence). TCRdb used MiXCR to reprocess the reads, holding one entry per CDR3 protein. The table includes around 570,000 distinct CDR3 sequences, 40% detected once. As regards this clonotype: The antigen is not known.

This receptor was taken from a human donor in good health (CMV status not recorded). Some clones in this sample may be carry-over from other donors' samples. The chain is built from TRBV15 and TRBJ2-2; 9 bases fit TRBD1. Here the sequenced sample was cultured PBMCs, taken from culture after CMV antigen stimulation. CDR3 protein: CATSRDRATGELFF. The CDR3, as DNA: TGTGCCACCAGCCGGGACAGGGCCACCGGGGAGCTGTTTTTT.